This T cell receptor beta chain emerged from a study of HIV-infected patients and healthy controls (dated by TCRdb to the mid-2010s). A word on this clonotype: Its specific antigen is unknown. One end of the junction does not line up with germline, which may come from a read error.

From a lookup of the germline V gene, CDR1 and CDR2 are MNHEY and SVGAGI. Taken from cysteine to phenylalanine, the CDR3 has 15 residues. Only CDR3 DNA is held: 45 bases, read in frame from base 1. The receptor library was made with 5' RACE. The listed sequencing device is Illumina MiSeq. The public reads were run again by TCRdb, first through fastp at Q25 and then through MiXCR, and only productive beta chains were kept. Rows matching on CDR3 protein sequence are summarized as one entry with the most common DNA and genes. The sample records approximately 64,000 distinct CDR3 sequences, about 19% of which are singletons. The ten largest make up over 1.1% of the sample.

This receptor was identified in a human donor in good health. The sequence joins TRBV6-5 to TRBJ2-3, with a weak D call of TRBD2 (6 bases match). The material sequenced was CD4+ T cells from blood. Here is the DNA: TGTGTCAGCGCTAGCGTATTTTCTAGCACAGATACGCAGTATTTT. Its protein is CVSASVFSSTDTQYF.